This TCR beta chain was sequenced during a study of shared clonotypes between healthy human individuals. Study at large: Plates per donor: three CD4 naive, three CD4 memory, two CD8 naive, one CD8 memory.

Remarks on this clone: Its target is unknown.

Overall study findings and caveats: What limited the represented genetic and exposure-history diversity was the small number of donors. Sharing across four donors was seen in 4% to 6.5% of naive CD4 clonotypes.

Method: immunoSEQ multiplex PCR; TCRdb's copy keeps in-frame clones and lacks some. The sample has about 980,000 clones; 60% to 85% are singletons. The germline V gene has CDR1 SEHNR and CDR2 FQNEAQ (reference sequence). CDR3 length: 15 residues. V trimming: 2 bases; J trimming: 8 bases; junction bases outside the gene matches: 10. This chain uses TRBV7-9 with TRBJ1-2; 8 bases fit TRBD1. The sample consisted of memory CD4+ T cells sorted from blood. Specified subset: CD45RA-negative fraction. This TCR was recovered from a man between 18 and 29 years old in good health. CDR3: CASSLLGTGFYGYTF. CDR3 DNA sequence: TGTGCCAGCAGCTTATTAGGGACAGGCTTTTACGGCTACACCTTC.